These 26 T cell receptor beta chains came from one sample sequenced in a study of tumor-infiltrating lymphocytes in primary liver carcinoma. They got blood RNA out of unsorted whole blood and also pulled out germline DNA. With a constant-region primer, TCR beta cDNA was made from approximately 450 ng of total RNA. Nested multiplex PCR, run for three rounds with slightly modified ARM-PCR, yielded TCR beta libraries. In the first two PCR rounds, TRBV1-TRBV30 forward primers were paired with a C-beta reverse primer, and each round lasted approximately 10 cycles. Each CDR3 protein gets one entry after TCRdb re-called the multiplex PCR reads with MiXCR. This table has fewer than 350,000 distinct CDR3 sequences, approximately 60% appearing once. The sample comprised peripheral blood. The origin of the receptors is a man aged 40-55 years with primary liver carcinoma and hepatitis B virus infection.

The sample holds a few counts of this clonotype. A much larger clone differs from this one at a single base, so this may be a read error. The chain uses TRBV6-6 and TRBJ2-3; D not certain. This CDR3 spans 14 amino acids. Germline CDR1 MNHNY, CDR2 SVGAGI (reference sequence). V was trimmed by 8 bases and J by 2 bases, leaving 14 bases between them. CDR3 in amino acids: CASRRQAYTDTQYF. CDR3 DNA sequence: TGTGCCAGCCGCAGGCAGGCCTACACAGATACGCAGTATTTT.

A remark on this clonotype: A much larger clone differs from this one at a single base, so this may be a read error. The chain combines TRBV14 with TRBJ2-6; D perhaps matches TRBD2 (5 bases). CDR3 length: 14 amino acids. CDR1 and CDR2 (germline): SGHDN, FVKESK. CDR3 in DNA: TGTGCCAGCAGCCTCATTATGGAGGCCAACGTCCAGACTTTC. It translates to CASSLIMEANVQTF.

This clonotype came up once. The conserved final phenylalanine or tryptophan is absent from the CDR3, which likely points to a read error. This chain links TRBV6-1 with TRBJ1-1; no firm D call. The germline V gene encodes CDR1 MNHNS and CDR2 SASEGT. The CDR3 extends over 14 amino acids. V was clipped by 6 bases and J by 6 bases, with 17 bases between them. The CDR3 sequence: CASSSHRVNAEAFI. The CDR3 region has the DNA TGTGCCAGCAGCTCCCATAGGGTAAACGCTGAAGCTTTCATT.

A remark on this clonotype: An end of the junction does not agree with germline; a read error may underlie this. The genes are TRBV7-2 and TRBJ2-3; TRBD2 matches 7 bases. The CDR3 is 14 amino acids. Per the germline V gene, CDR1 is SGHTA and CDR2 is FQGNSA. The CDR3 DNA follows: TGTGTCAGCAGCTCCAAGCGGGGACGGGATACGCAGTATTTT. Its translation: CVSSSKRGRDTQYF. The full variable domain, its missing parts supplied by reference TRBV7-2 and TRBJ2-3, is GAGVSQSPSNKVTEKGKDVELRCDPISGHTALYWYRQSLGQGLEFLIYFQGNSAPDKSGLPSDRFSAERTGGSVSTLTIQRTQQEDSAVYLCVSSSKRGRDTQYFGPGTRLTVL.

The rearrangement uses TRBV5-5 and TRBJ2-7; 8 bases are a match to TRBD1. In germline, CDR1 is SGHKS, CDR2 YYEKEE (reference sequence). V dropped 2 bases and J dropped 4; count of bases not matched to a gene: 8. The CDR3 is 15 residues long. Here the CDR3 reads CASSFCRDRTYEQYF. The CDR3 region has the DNA TGTGCCAGCAGCTTTTGCCGGGACAGGACGTACGAGCAGTACTTC.

A remark on this clonotype: At one end, the junction sequence differs from germline, possibly due to a read error. The rearrangement uses TRBV11-1 and TRBJ2-7, with D unresolved. The germline V gene has CDR1 SGHAT and CDR2 FQDESV (reference sequence). The CDR3 extends over 17 amino acids. The CDR3 DNA follows: TGTGCCAGTAGCTTAGGGCCGGCGAGTGAAAGTTCCTACGAGCAGTACTTC. Translated: CASSLGPASESSYEQYF. Full variable domain (missing parts from reference TRBV11-1 and TRBJ2-7): EAEVAQSPRYKITEKSQAVAFWCDPISGHATLYWYRQILGQGPELLVQFQDESVVDDSQLPKDRFSAERLKGVDSTLKIQPAELGDSAMYLCASSLGPASESSYEQYFGPGTRLTVT.

Concerning this clonotype: A much larger clone lies a single base off, so this may be a read error. The chain couples TRBV4-3 to TRBJ2-7; 7 positions match TRBD2. CDR3 length: 16 residues. The V gene's germline CDR1 is LGHNA and CDR2 YSLEER. CDR3 sequence (DNA): TGCGCCAGCAGTCCAACCGAGGCGAGCGGGGCCTACGAGCACTACTTC. Amino acid sequence: CASSPTEASGAYEHYF.

The chain has TRBV12-3 or TRBV12-4 and TRBJ1-5; D is uncertain. The CDR3 runs to 12 residues. V lost 7 bases to trimming and J lost 3 bases, with 7 bases between them. The CDR3, as DNA: TGTGCCAGCAAGGCAGACAATCAGCCCCAGCATTTT. Amino acid sequence: CASKADNQPQHF.

This clonotype has only a few counts. Since a much larger clone is just one base distant, this may be a read error. The gene calls are TRBV12-3 or TRBV12-4 and TRBJ2-1, with D unclear. The CDR3 sequence is 14 residues long. DNA of the CDR3: TGTGCCAGCAGTTTTGAGTATACCTACAGTGAGCAGTTCTTC. Translating it yields CASSFEYTYSEQFF.

This clonotype was observed many times. The chain joins TRBV6-5 to TRBJ1-2; D is undetermined. The ends were cut back, 1 base at V and 8 bases at J, with 11 bases in the middle. From germline, CDR1 is MNHEY and CDR2 SVGAGI. This CDR3 is built from 13 residues. CDR3 sequence (DNA): TGTGCCAGCAGTTACTTTGGTTCGGGGGGCTACACCTTC. Protein product: CASSYFGSGGYTF.

This sequence joins TRBV6-6 and TRBJ2-1, with no clear D. Trimming shortened V by 0 bases and J by 3 bases, and 15 bases separated the two germline ends. CDR1 MNHNY and CDR2 SVGAGI come from the germline V gene (reference sequence). CDR3 length: 17 amino acids. The CDR3 sequence is CASSYSDVGMLYNEQFF. The CDR3, as DNA: TGTGCCAGCAGTTACTCGGATGTAGGGATGCTCTACAATGAGCAGTTCTTC.

Details on this clonotype: The conserved closing phenylalanine or tryptophan is absent in this CDR3, likely reflecting a read error. This chain connects TRBV10-3 to TRBJ1-1, with 7 bases matching TRBD1. Germline assignment: CDR1 ENHRY and CDR2 SYGVKD. CDR3 length equals 12 residues. CDR3 residues: CVTRQGRAEAFL. The CDR3 DNA reads TGTGTCACCCGACAGGGAAGGGCTGAAGCTTTCTTG.

Many counts were recorded for this clonotype. V usage is TRBV11-2 and J usage is TRBJ2-7; tentative D call: TRBD1 (6 bases). The germline CDR1 and CDR2 sequences are SGHAT and FQNNGV. CDR3 size: 17 residues. V shed 5 bases and J shed 5 bases, with 25 bases lying between them. CDR3 in amino acids: CASSRSAGVSRKHEQYF. DNA for the CDR3: TGTGCCAGCAGCCGATCAGCAGGGGTCTCAAGGAAGCACGAGCAGTACTTC. Looking up the rest from reference TRBV11-2 and TRBJ2-7 gives the full variable domain: EAGVAQSPRYKIIEKRQSVAFWCNPISGHATLYWYQQILGQGPKLLIQFQNNGVVDDSQLPKDRFSAERLKGVDSTLKIQPAKLEDSAVYLCASSRSAGVSRKHEQYFGPGTRLTVT.

A word on this clonotype: A much more abundant neighbour one base away suggests this may be a read error. The V and J genes are TRBV28 and TRBJ2-5; TRBD2 matches at 9 bases. CDR3 length equals 14 residues. CDR1 MDHEN and CDR2 SYDVKM come from the germline V gene. DNA for the CDR3: TGTGCCTGCAGTTTAGGCGGGAGGGCAGAGACCCAGTACTTC. It specifies CACSLGGRAETQYF.

Note on this clonotype: This CDR3 fails to terminate in the conserved phenylalanine or tryptophan, so it likely reflects a read error. It is unclear where the CDR3 begins or ends on the DNA, so no DNA is shown, and the CDR3 is as TCRdb lists it. The chain combines TRBV11-2 with TRBJ2-7. A total of 14 residues make up the CDR3, ends included. Germline V lookup: CDR1 SGHAT, CDR2 FQNNGV. This CDR3 reads CASSPLDSSYEQHY.

This clonotype was detected many times. This rearrangement joins TRBV29-1 to TRBJ2-3; D might be TRBD2 (6 bases). The V gene lost 4 bases and the J gene lost 2 bases, with 10 bases spanning the gap. Germline V gene lookup returns CDR1 SQVTM and CDR2 ANQGSEA. The CDR3 extends over 13 amino acids. The CDR3 nucleotides read TGCAGCGTTGGGGGGGACTTCACAGATACGCAGTATTTT. Translation gives CSVGGDFTDTQYF.

Ten or more counts support this clonotype. This chain uses TRBV4-3 with TRBJ2-3, with 11 bases identical to TRBD2. This CDR3 is 16 amino acids long. The V gene's germline CDR1 is LGHNA and CDR2 YSLEER. Germline trimming cut 6 bases from V and 4 bases from J; bases unmatched to any gene: 9. The CDR3 reads CASSVVAGGPSDTQYF. CDR3 coding DNA: TGCGCCAGCAGTGTAGTAGCGGGAGGGCCTTCAGATACGCAGTATTTT.

On this clonotype: Being one base from a much bigger clone, this may be a read error. The gene calls are TRBV6-6 and TRBJ1-2; D unresolved. Trimming removed 6 bases from V and 6 bases from J, with 23 bases in between. The V gene's germline CDR1 is MNHNY and CDR2 SVGAGI (reference sequence). The CDR3 sequence is 16 residues long. CDR3 loop: CASSRSRQVDSHGYTF. The DNA for the CDR3 is TGTGCCAGCAGCCGTAGTCGTCAGGTCGATAGCCATGGCTACACCTTC.

A few counts support this clonotype. One end of the junction is discordant with germline, which a read error may explain. The chain carries TRBV12-3 or TRBV12-4 and TRBJ2-7; 10 bases are shared with TRBD1. The CDR3 loop spans 14 amino acids. CDR3 sequence (DNA): TGTGCCAGCAGTCGGACAGGGGGAGAGTACGGGCAGTACTTC. Encoded protein: CASSRTGGEYGQYF.

Comments on this clonotype: Germline is not matched at one junction end, which may reflect a read error. The chain joins TRBV10-2 to TRBJ1-5; possible D gene TRBD1, 6 bases. Germline V gene data show CDR1 as WSHSY and CDR2 as SAAADI. The CDR3 loop spans 17 amino acids. Here the CDR3 reads CAISDFSGTPNNQPQHF. The CDR3 DNA follows: TGTGCCATCAGTGACTTTTCGGGGACACCTAACAATCAGCCCCAGCATTTT.

The chain links TRBV6-5 to TRBJ2-3; the D is unclear. Germline CDR1 reads MNHEY; CDR2 reads SVGAGI. The CDR3 has 12 residues. V lost 6 bases and J 4 bases, leaving 8 bases between the germline ends. In DNA form, the CDR3 reads TGTGCCAGCAGCCCAACTCCAGATACGCAGTATTTT. This gives the protein CASSPTPDTQYF.

A word on this clonotype: One base away lies a much larger clone, so this may be a sequencing read error. The chain links TRBV29-1 to TRBJ2-1, with 9 bases aligning to TRBD2. From germline, CDR1 is SQVTM and CDR2 ANQGSEA. The CDR3 has 14 amino acids. The CDR3 loop reads CCVEYSGSYNEQFF. CDR3 nucleotides: TGCTGCGTTGAATATAGCGGGAGCTACAATGAGCAGTTCTTC.

The J gene is TRBJ1-1, the V gene TRBV5-6, with a weak D call TRBD1 (5 bases). From germline, CDR1 is SGHDT and CDR2 YYEEEE. This CDR3 comprises 14 residues. The V gene lost 1 base and the J gene lost 1 base, with 8 bases spanning the gap. DNA for the CDR3: TGTGCCAGCAGCTTGACAGGCAGGAACACTGAAGCTTTCTTT. Residues: CASSLTGRNTEAFF.

For this clonotype: One junction end does not reproduce the germline sequence, and a read error may be involved. The chain couples TRBV11-1 to TRBJ2-7; D is perhaps TRBD2 (6 bases). Germline V gene lookup returns CDR1 SGHAT and CDR2 FQDESV (reference sequence). The CDR3 is made up of 16 amino acids. CDR3 in amino acids: CASSLAAGIPSHEQYF. CDR3 nucleotides: TGTGCTAGCAGCTTAGCGGCGGGCATACCATCCCACGAGCAGTACTTC.

This clonotype has ten or more counts. J is TRBJ2-5 and V is TRBV12-3 or TRBV12-4; possible D gene TRBD2, 5 bases. The CDR3 contains 12 residues. The V gene lost 3 bases and the J gene lost 5 bases, with 7 bases spanning the gap. The CDR3 region is CASSLSGETQYF. CDR3 in DNA: TGTGCCAGCAGTTTGTCGGGGGAGACCCAGTACTTC.

The gene calls are TRBV28 and TRBJ2-3, with 12 bases aligning to TRBD2. V trimming: 4 bases; J trimming: 4 bases; junction bases outside the gene matches: 6. The germline V gene has CDR1 MDHEN and CDR2 SYDVKM. CDR3 length: 16 amino acids. Written as DNA, the CDR3 is TGTGCCAGCAGTTCCCCTGCTAGCGGGAGGGCAGATACGCAGTATTTT. Translating it yields CASSSPASGRADTQYF.